This T cell receptor beta chain was recorded in a study of lung T cells in sarcoidosis with Löfgren's syndrome (dated by TCRdb to 2016 to 2017). For the study in its entirety: Sarcoidosis was described as a granulomatous, mainly pulmonary disease marked by CD4+ T cell accumulation in bronchoalveolar lavage fluid. The repertoire analyses concentrated on Lofgren's syndrome patients. The full study reports these points: Recognition of a sarcoidosis-associated antigen was only suggested; the antigen itself remained putative and unidentified. In alphabeta pairing analysis, TRAV12-1 was found to pair preferentially with TRBV2, and CDR3 homology was shown by the resulting paired TCRs. Multiple Lofgren's syndrome patients were reported to share TRAV12-1 and TRBV2 CDR3 motifs, a finding that suggests public CD4+ TCR repertoires. TRAV12-1 and TRBV2 were reported as the most expanded V gene segments in Löfgren's syndrome patients compared with control subjects.

For sequencing, an Illumina MiSeq was employed. TCRdb applied fastp at Q25 and MiXCR to the public reads, then kept only in-frame beta chains. CDR3 protein sequences are deduplicated, and each keeps its most common genes and DNA. The sample table lists around 2,400 distinct CDR3 sequences, about 31% of them with a count of one. The ten biggest clones cover more than 8.5% of the sample. Turning to this clonotype: The antigen this receptor binds is unknown. A much more abundant neighbour one base away suggests this may be a read error.

The germline V gene sets CDR1 to SNHLY and CDR2 to FYNNEI. The CDR3 contains 14 residues, cysteine and phenylalanine counted. Just the 42-base CDR3 DNA is kept, in frame starting at base 1. The sequence came from a human donor with sarcoidosis (Löfgren's syndrome or another form), or a control subject (not recorded which). Material for sequencing was CD4+ T cells from PBMCs. Recombination linked TRBV2 to TRBJ1-4; the junction holds 9 bases that match TRBD1. The nucleotide sequence is TGTGCCAGCAGCGAGACAGGGGGGAATGAAAAACTGTCTTTT. Its protein is CASSETGGNEKLSF.